The T cell receptor beta chain under discussion was sequenced for a study of graft-versus-host responses after intestinal transplantation. Study context: Transplants given to recipients were multivisceral, liver-intestinal, or isolated intestinal.

The assay was immunoSEQ multiplex PCR, and TCRdb's table has in-frame clones only and misses some. This table has about 100,000 clones, approximately 90% appearing once. Trimming shortened V by 1 base and J by 0 bases, and 7 bases separated the two germline ends. The germline V gene has CDR1 SNHLY and CDR2 FYNNEI. The CDR3 extends over 15 amino acids. Study-level findings and limits: Recipient marrow contained GvH clones, some of which appeared first in ileum or blood. The study associated peak circulating GvH clone levels with early post-transplant HvG declines.

As concerns this clone: Its cognate antigen is unknown.

The receptor was isolated from a human donor who was the organ donor for an intestinal transplant. The specimen comprised unstimulated CD4+ T cells sorted from spleen or lymph node cells, sampled before transplant. The chain has TRBV2 and TRBJ2-4, with D uncertain. The CDR3 protein is CASSEDGIAKNIQYF. The CDR3 DNA sequence: TGTGCCAGCAGTGAAGACGGAATAGCCAAAAACATTCAGTACTTC.